The 8 T cell receptor beta chains reported below all come from one sample, sequenced in a study of blood T cell repertoires in COVID-19. Clones were read by immunoSEQ multiplex PCR, and TCRdb kept only the in-frame ones, dropping some. The repertoire holds about 150,000 clones, over 75% seen once, with about two fifths in the top ten. The sequencing sample was made of peripheral blood. These receptors all come from a human donor in a cohort sampled during active COVID-19.

The chain uses TRBV11-1 and TRBJ2-5, with D possibly TRBD1 on 6 matching bases. Germline loops: CDR1 SGHAT, CDR2 FQDESV (reference sequence). The V end was cut by 5 bases, the J end by 7 bases, with 14 bases between. This CDR3 is built from 13 residues. CDR3: CASSVGQFGTQYF. The CDR3 nucleotides read TGTGCCAGCAGCGTAGGACAGTTCGGGACCCAGTACTTC.

In this sample, this clone turned up a few times. The chain carries TRBV5-4 and TRBJ1-4, with 7 bases aligning to TRBD1. CDR1 is SGHNT and CDR2 is YYREEE in the germline V gene (reference sequence). CDR3 length equals 14 residues. Trimming took 3 bases from V and 4 from J; bases not matched to a gene: 3. This CDR3 reads CASSSGQVNEKLFF. For the CDR3, the DNA is TGTGCCAGCAGCTCTGGACAGGTTAATGAAAAACTGTTTTTT.

V gene TRBV2 combines with J gene TRBJ1-1; D remains unclear. The V and J ends lost 6 bases and 5 bases respectively, with 13 bases between them. CDR1 is SNHLY, CDR2 FYNNEI, per germline. CDR3 length: 13 residues. The CDR3 DNA sequence: TGTGCCAGCAGATCTTTTGGGAGGACTGAAGCTTTCTTT. It encodes CASRSFGRTEAFF.

The chain combines TRBV6-2 or TRBV6-3 with TRBJ2-2, with a tentative D call TRBD2 (7 bases). The germline V and J ends were trimmed by 2 bases and 3 bases, with 19 bases remaining between them. There are 18 residues in the CDR3. Germline CDR1 reads MNHEY; CDR2 reads SVGEGT. CDR3 nucleotides: TGTGCCAGCAGTTACGCCAGGGAGGGGGGCCGGGACACCGGGGAGCTGTTTTTT. It is translated as CASSYAREGGRDTGELFF.

This chain uses TRBV2 with TRBJ1-1, with TRBD1 identical over 7 bases. Germline CDR1 is SNHLY and CDR2 is FYNNEI. V gave up 10 bases and J gave up 0 bases; unmatched junction bases: 14. The CDR3 loop spans 16 amino acids. The CDR3 coding sequence is TGTGCCACCTCTCCGAGATTGACAGGGTTGAACACTGAAGCTTTCTTT. It translates to CATSPRLTGLNTEAFF.

The chain couples TRBV27 to TRBJ1-2; TRBD1 is a possible D gene (6 bases). Germline V CDR1 and CDR2: MNHEY, SMNVEV (reference sequence). The CDR3 extends over 15 amino acids. Trimming shortened V by 2 bases and J by 5 bases, and 15 bases separated the two germline ends. The CDR3 sequence is CASSLARTALYGYTF. CDR3 coding DNA: TGTGCCAGCAGTTTAGCGAGGACAGCACTTTATGGCTACACCTTC.

This chain connects TRBV7-6 to TRBJ2-3, with D perhaps TRBD2 (6 bases). Germline lookup yields CDR1 SGHVS and CDR2 FNYEAQ. CDR3 length: 16 residues. V was trimmed by 6 bases and J by 0 bases, leaving 16 bases between them. The CDR3 nucleotides are TGTGCCAGCAGATTTCGGAGCGGGCGCAGCACAGATACGCAGTATTTT. This sequence encodes CASRFRSGRSTDTQYF. Drawing the rest from reference TRBV7-6 and TRBJ2-3, the complete variable domain is GAGVSQSPRYKVTKRGQDVALRCDPISGHVSLYWYRQALGQGPEFLTYFNYEAQQDKSGLPNDRFSAERPEGSISTLTIQRTEQRDSAMYRCASRFRSGRSTDTQYFGPGTRLTVL.

The chain has TRBV6-4 and TRBJ2-1; D ambiguous. The germline gives CDR1 MRHNA, CDR2 SNTAGT. CDR3 length equals 15 residues. V lost 3 bases to trimming and J lost 3 bases, with 12 bases between them. CDR3 coding DNA: TGTGCCAGCAGTGAAAACCCAGGAAGCTACAATGAGCAGTTCTTC. This translates into CASSENPGSYNEQFF.